Listed below are T cell receptor beta chains from one sample, sequenced in a study of T cells in Graves' hyperthyroidism and ophthalmopathy. Via MiXCR, TCRdb re-called the multiplex PCR reads, giving one row per CDR3 protein. The sample lists roughly 740,000 distinct CDR3 sequences, about 17% occurring once. Sequencing was done on a sample of blood. These TCRs come from a man in his late teens or twenties with Graves' hyperthyroidism. The CDR3 runs from the conserved cysteine through the conserved F or W. D genes are given only for firm matches. Clone sizes are given selectively: once, few, many, or a class where the clone is expanded.

TRBJ2-6,TRBV2,.,.,TGTGCCAGCAGTGAAAGGGGCGGGCAAGACTCTGGGGCCAACGTCCTGACTTTC,CASSERGGQDSGANVLTF
TRBJ2-7,TRBV20-1,few,.,TGCAGTGCTAGCCCCATGAGGGGCTACGAGCAGTGCTTC,CSASPMRGYEQCF
TRBJ1-1,TRBV28,few,.,TGTGCCAGCAGTACCTTCCGGCGGGCGGGTACTGAAGCTTTCTTT,CASSTFRRAGTEAFF
TRBJ2-6,TRBV19,.,TRBD1,TGTGCCAGCACGGACAGGGTGCGAGGGGCCAACGTCCTGACTTTC,CASTDRVRGANVLTF
TRBJ1-2,TRBV20-1,.,TRBD1,TGCAGTGCTAGAGATCGAAGGACAGGGGGCGGATATGGCTACACCTTC,CSARDRRTGGGYGYTF
TRBJ2-6,TRBV7-8,.,.,TGTGCCAGCAGCCCCCCGGGAGGGGCCAACGTCCTGACTTTC,CASSPPGGANVLTF
TRBJ2-5,TRBV2,many,.,TGTGCCAGCAGTACCTTCCCCTCCAAAGAGACCCAGTACTTC,CASSTFPSKETQYF
TRBJ1-4,TRBV19,once,.,TGTGCCAGTAGTTCGAGACACCAGTTTAATGAAAAACTGTTTTTT,CASSSRHQFNEKLFF
TRBJ2-3,TRBV28,many,.,TGTGCCAGCAGTTTTTCAAGCGCGAGAAGCACAGATACGCAGTATTTT,CASSFSSARSTDTQYF
TRBJ1-5,TRBV4-2,few,.,TGTGCCAGCAGCCATCTCGGTGGGGGCAATCAGCCCCAGCATTTT,CASSHLGGGNQPQHF
TRBJ2-1,TRBV27,.,TRBD1,TGTGCCAGCAGTTTCCTAGACAGGGCGAATGAGCAGTTCTTC,CASSFLDRANEQFF
TRBJ1-5,TRBV7-9,few,.,TGTGCCAGCAGCTTATCGGCGAGGAATCAGCCCCAGCATTTT,CASSLSARNQPQHF
TRBJ2-7,TRBV5-1,.,.,TGCGCCAGCAGCTTGGAGGGTAGGGGGAGCTCCTACGAGCAGTACTTC,CASSLEGRGSSYEQYF
TRBJ2-7,TRBV6-2/TRBV6-3,.,TRBD2,TGTGCCAGCTCCAACCCCCGGACTAGCGGGACTCGGCAGTACTTC,CASSNPRTSGTRQYF
TRBJ1-5,TRBV28,few,.,TGTGCCAGCAGCCGGAGGCGGGGTAGCAATCAGCCCCAGCATTTT,CASSRRRGSNQPQHF
TRBJ2-7,TRBV7-2,many,TRBD1,TGTGCCAGCAGCTTACAGGGGGCGCCCGGCGAGCAGTACTTC,CASSLQGAPGEQYF
TRBJ1-2,TRBV20-1,many,.,TGCAGTGCTGTCCCGAGGGGCTACACCTTC,CSAVPRGYTF
TRBJ2-7,TRBV28,few,.,TGTGCCAGCAGGCCTGGACAAGTAATCTACGAGCAGTACTTC,CASRPGQVIYEQYF
TRBJ2-7,TRBV29-1,few,TRBD1,TGCAGCGTAGCATGGGGACAGGGGACGGGGGAGCAGTACTTC,CSVAWGQGTGEQYF
TRBJ1-1,TRBV13,.,TRBD1,TGTGCCAGCAGCCCGGGACAGGGTTTCGACACTGAAGCTTTCTTT,CASSPGQGFDTEAFF
TRBJ2-3,TRBV6-1,few,.,TGTGCCAGCAGTCAACGACTGTCCACAGATACGCAGTATTTT,CASSQRLSTDTQYF
TRBJ1-5,TRBV20-1,few,.,TGCAGTGCTAGAGATTTTGTCCATCAGCCCCAGCATTTT,CSARDFVHQPQHF
TRBJ2-1,TRBV3-1,many,.,TGTGCCAGCAGCCAAGACGTCGGGGGTGGGCAGTTCTTC,CASSQDVGGGQFF
TRBJ2-1,TRBV5-4,.,TRBD2,TGTGCCAGCAACCTCGGGACTAGCGGGAGAACCCCCTCCAGGAATGAGCAGTTCTTC,CASNLGTSGRTPSRNEQFF
TRBJ2-1,TRBV12-3/TRBV12-4,.,TRBD2,TGTGCCAGCAGGCCAGCAATCGGGGGGAGCATTAGCGCTGAGCAGTTCTTC,CASRPAIGGSISAEQFF
TRBJ2-7,TRBV7-2,few,TRBD2,TGTGCCAGCGGCTTGGGGGGAGGGCCGTTATACGAGCAGTACTTC,CASGLGGGPLYEQYF
TRBJ1-2,TRBV5-1,few,TRBD1,TGCGCCAGCAGCTTGGGACAGGGGGACGGCGGCTACACCTTC,CASSLGQGDGGYTF
TRBJ1-4,TRBV5-6,few,.,TGTGCCAACCATACCGGGGGGCGCATCAGCGAAAAACTGTTTTTT,CANHTGGRISEKLFF
TRBJ2-3,TRBV12-3/TRBV12-4,.,TRBD2,TGTGCCAGCAGTCGGCCTCCGGGACTAGCGGGAGAAGATACGCAGTATTTT,CASSRPPGLAGEDTQYF
TRBJ2-7,TRBV28,many,.,TGTGCCAGCAGTTTTTCGACCGGCAGGGGAGAATACGAGCAGTACTTC,CASSFSTGRGEYEQYF
TRBJ2-7,TRBV7-8,.,.,TGTGCCAGCAGCTCTAGTGTGAACAGCCGCTACGAGCAGTACTTC,CASSSSVNSRYEQYF
TRBJ2-2,TRBV7-2,.,.,TGTGCCAGCAGCTTAGTTGGGAAGGACGGGGAGCTGTTTTTT,CASSLVGKDGELFF
TRBJ2-3,TRBV7-8,.,TRBD2,TGTGCCAGCAGCTTAGCGGGAGGGCGGGGCACAGATACGCAGTATTTT,CASSLAGGRGTDTQYF
TRBJ2-1,TRBV2,many,.,TGTGCCAGCAGTGAACTACTTGGAGGATACAATGAGCAGTTCTTC,CASSELLGGYNEQFF
TRBJ2-5,TRBV5-8,many,TRBD1,TGTGCCAGCAGCACGGGACAGGCCCAAGAGACCCAGTACTTC,CASSTGQAQETQYF
TRBJ2-7,TRBV28,many,.,TGTGCCAGCAGAGGTGGACTGCCGAGCTCCTACGAGCAGTACTTC,CASRGGLPSSYEQYF
TRBJ1-2,TRBV18,many,.,TGTGCCAGCTCACCAACGGAGTGGCAGAACTATGGCTACACCTTC,CASSPTEWQNYGYTF
TRBJ2-5,TRBV12-3/TRBV12-4,few,.,TGTGCCAGCAGAAAAGGGGGATTGGAGACCCAGTACTTC,CASRKGGLETQYF
TRBJ2-2,TRBV20-1,.,.,TGCAGTGCTAGAGCGCGGATCGGGGAGCTGTTTTTT,CSARARIGELFF
TRBJ2-1,TRBV30,many,TRBD2,TGTGCCTGGAGTGCCCTGGGGCTAGCGGGAGTCAATGAGCAGTTCTTC,CAWSALGLAGVNEQFF
TRBJ2-1,TRBV2,many,TRBD2,TGTGCCAGCAGTCCCGAGGTGCGGGAGGTACTGCATGAGCAGTTCTTC,CASSPEVREVLHEQFF
TRBJ1-1,TRBV29-1,.,.,TGCAGCGTTGAGCGGCAGGCTATGAACACTGAAGCTTTCTTT,CSVERQAMNTEAFF
TRBJ2-2,TRBV5-1,.,TRBD1,TGCGCCAGCAGCTTGCAGGGACAGGGGAGCAGCGGGGAGCTGTTTTTT,CASSLQGQGSSGELFF
TRBJ2-3,TRBV30,.,TRBD2,TGTGCCTGGAGCCCCTTGCAGCGGGAGACAGATACGCAGTATTTT,CAWSPLQRETDTQYF
TRBJ2-1,TRBV27,.,TRBD1,TGTGCCAGCAGTTACAGGGGCCGTACGAATGAGCAGTTCTTC,CASSYRGRTNEQFF
TRBJ2-2,TRBV12-5,many,TRBD1,TGTGCTAGTGGTTTGGTCCCGACAGGGGGAGACACCGGGGAGCTGTTTTTT,CASGLVPTGGDTGELFF
TRBJ1-1,TRBV12-3/TRBV12-4,many,.,TGTGCCAGCAGCTTACGACAAGGGACTGAAGCTTTCTTT,CASSLRQGTEAFF
TRBJ1-2,TRBV20-1,many,.,TGCAGTGCTGACCCTAACTATGGCTACACCTTC,CSADPNYGYTF
TRBJ2-5,TRBV7-2,few,TRBD2,TGTGCCTGCAGCTCCAAAAGCGGGGGCCAAGAGACCCAGTACTTC,CACSSKSGGQETQYF
TRBJ2-3,TRBV5-8,few,TRBD1,TGTGCCAGCAGCCACCGGGACAGGGGGACAGATACGCAGTATTTT,CASSHRDRGTDTQYF
TRBJ1-1,TRBV20-1,.,.,TGCAGTGCTGGAGATTACCGGACACCGAACACTGAAGCTTTCTTT,CSAGDYRTPNTEAFF
TRBJ1-2,TRBV7-9,.,.,TGTGCCAGCGGGGGTTCCTATGGCTACACCTTC,CASGGSYGYTF
TRBJ2-1,TRBV20-1,many,.,TGCAGTGCTAGACCCACACTGAGCTCCTACAATGAGCAGTTCTTC,CSARPTLSSYNEQFF
TRBJ1-5,TRBV6-1,.,TRBD1,TGTGCCAGCAGTATGTATGTGGGCAGGGGGCCGATTAGCAATCAGCCCCAGCATTTT,CASSMYVGRGPISNQPQHF
TRBJ2-1,TRBV30,many,.,TGTGCCTGGAGTGTACGGCACAATGAGCAGTTCTTC,CAWSVRHNEQFF
TRBJ2-3,TRBV30,many,TRBD1,TGTGCCTGGAACCGGGACAGCCAAGATACGCAGTATTTT,CAWNRDSQDTQYF
TRBJ2-7,TRBV28,many,.,TGTGCCAGCAGCGAGATCTCCTACGAGCAGTACTTC,CASSEISYEQYF
TRBJ2-3,TRBV28,many,.,TGTGCCAGCAGTTCTCTCGCGGGGTTAGATACGCAGTATTTT,CASSSLAGLDTQYF
TRBJ2-7,TRBV2,many,TRBD1,TGTGCCAGCAGGGGACAGCCCGCGGGCGAGCAGTACTTC,CASRGQPAGEQYF